The present entry profiles one T cell receptor (beta chain) with its context. In the PCR, 60 Vbeta and 13 Jbeta primers were used. Repertoires were generated with immunoSEQ multiplex PCR, while TCRdb's copy carries only in-frame clones and drops some. The sample consists of more than 150,000 clones, roughly 79% of them appearing once. This record comes from a study of cytomegalovirus exposure and HLA in healthy donors. Whole-study context: Among the 398 genotyped donors, just over 80% were placed in the Caucasian-associated ancestry cluster.

Trimming took 4 bases from V and 2 from J; bases not matched to a gene: 7. The CDR3 extends over 16 amino acids. Germline CDR1 SGHDT, CDR2 YYEEEE. While unrecorded immune exposures were likely, the donors were nominally healthy when sampled. The sample comprised PBMCs. V is TRBV5-6 and J is TRBJ1-5, with 9 bases lining up with TRBD1. This receptor was taken from a man in his forties or fifties in good health and CMV-seropositive. CDR3 sequence (DNA): TGTGCCAGCAGCGCGGGGACAGGGACCCGCAATCAGCCCCAGCATTTT. It is translated as CASSAGTGTRNQPQHF. Filled out from reference TRBV5-6 and TRBJ1-5, the complete variable domain reads DAGVTQSPTHLIKTRGQQVTLRCSPKSGHDTVSWYQQALGQGPQFIFQYYEEEERQRGNFPDRFSGHQFPNYSSELNVNALLLGDSALYLCASSAGTGTRNQPQHFGDGTRLSIL.